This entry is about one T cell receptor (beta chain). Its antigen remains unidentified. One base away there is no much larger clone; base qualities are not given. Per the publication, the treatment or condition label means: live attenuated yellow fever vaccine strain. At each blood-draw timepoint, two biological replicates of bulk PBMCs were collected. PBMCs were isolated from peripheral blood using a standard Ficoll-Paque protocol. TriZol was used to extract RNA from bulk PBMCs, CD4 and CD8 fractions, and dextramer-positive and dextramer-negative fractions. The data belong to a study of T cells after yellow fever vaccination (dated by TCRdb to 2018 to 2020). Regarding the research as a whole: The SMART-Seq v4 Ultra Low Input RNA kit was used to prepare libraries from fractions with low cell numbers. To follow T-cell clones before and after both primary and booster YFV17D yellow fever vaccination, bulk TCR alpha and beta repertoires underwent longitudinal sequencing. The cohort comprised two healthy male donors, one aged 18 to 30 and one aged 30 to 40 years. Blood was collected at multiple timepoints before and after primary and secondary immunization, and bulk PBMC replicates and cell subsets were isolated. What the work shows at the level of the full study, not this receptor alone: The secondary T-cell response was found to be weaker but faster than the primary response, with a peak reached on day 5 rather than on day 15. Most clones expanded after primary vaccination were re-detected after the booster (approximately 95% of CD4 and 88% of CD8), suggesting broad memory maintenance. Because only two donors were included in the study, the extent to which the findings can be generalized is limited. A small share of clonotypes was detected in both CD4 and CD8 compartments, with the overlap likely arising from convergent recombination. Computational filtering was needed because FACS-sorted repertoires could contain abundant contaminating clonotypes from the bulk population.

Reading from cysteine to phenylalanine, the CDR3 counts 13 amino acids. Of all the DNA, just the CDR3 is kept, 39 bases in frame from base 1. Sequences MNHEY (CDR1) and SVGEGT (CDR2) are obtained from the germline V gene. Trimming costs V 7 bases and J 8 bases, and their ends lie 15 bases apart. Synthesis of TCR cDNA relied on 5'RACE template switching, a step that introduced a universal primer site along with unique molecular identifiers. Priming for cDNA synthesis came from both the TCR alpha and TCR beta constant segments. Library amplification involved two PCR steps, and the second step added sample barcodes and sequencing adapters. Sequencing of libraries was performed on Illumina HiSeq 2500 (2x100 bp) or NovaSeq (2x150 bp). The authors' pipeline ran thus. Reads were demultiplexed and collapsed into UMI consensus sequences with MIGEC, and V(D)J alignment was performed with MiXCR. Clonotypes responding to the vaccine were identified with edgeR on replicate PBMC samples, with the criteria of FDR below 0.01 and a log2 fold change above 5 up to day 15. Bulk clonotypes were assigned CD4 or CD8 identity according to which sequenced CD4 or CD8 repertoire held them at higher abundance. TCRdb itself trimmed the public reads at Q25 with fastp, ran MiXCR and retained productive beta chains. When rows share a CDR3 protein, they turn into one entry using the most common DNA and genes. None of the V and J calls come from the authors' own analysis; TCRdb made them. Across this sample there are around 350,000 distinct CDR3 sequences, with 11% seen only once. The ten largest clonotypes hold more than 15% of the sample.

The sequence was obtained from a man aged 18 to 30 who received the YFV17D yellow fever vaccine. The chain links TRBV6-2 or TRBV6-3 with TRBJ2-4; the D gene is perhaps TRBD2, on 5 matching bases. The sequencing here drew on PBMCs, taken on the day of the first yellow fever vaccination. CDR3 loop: CASNVPGRYIQYF. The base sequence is TGTGCCAGCAACGTACCGGGGAGATACATTCAGTACTTC.